Sequencing of this T cell receptor (beta chain) was carried out in a study of cytomegalovirus exposure and HLA in healthy donors. CDR3 length: 15 residues. The germline gives CDR1 LNHDA, CDR2 SQIVND (reference sequence). Germline trimming cut 2 bases from V and 1 base from J; bases unmatched to any gene: 2. PCR used 60 Vbeta primers and 13 Jbeta primers. Some clones are missing from TCRdb's copy, which holds only in-frame ones; the method was immunoSEQ multiplex PCR. The repertoire holds 55,000 to 85,000 clones, with approximately 78% as singletons. The chain links TRBV19 to TRBJ2-3; 8 bases match TRBD1. Source material: PBMCs. This sequence originates from a man aged 18 to 29 in good health and CMV-seropositive. CDR3 DNA sequence: TGTGCCAGTAGTATACTGACAGGGGGCACAGATACGCAGTATTTT. Its protein is CASSILTGGTDTQYF.